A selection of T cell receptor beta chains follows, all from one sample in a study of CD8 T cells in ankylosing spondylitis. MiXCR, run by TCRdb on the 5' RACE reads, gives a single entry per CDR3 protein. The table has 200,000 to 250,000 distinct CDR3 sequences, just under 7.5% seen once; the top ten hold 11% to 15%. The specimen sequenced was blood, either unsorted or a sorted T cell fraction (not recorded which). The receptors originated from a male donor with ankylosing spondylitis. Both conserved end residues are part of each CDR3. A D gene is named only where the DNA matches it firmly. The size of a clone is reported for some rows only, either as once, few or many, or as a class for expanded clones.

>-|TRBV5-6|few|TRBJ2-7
TGTGCCAGCAGCCTTTGGACGAGCCCCCAGGCAAAGCAGTACTTC
CASSLWTSPQAKQYF
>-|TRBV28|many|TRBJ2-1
TGTGCCAGCAGTTCTAGGGGGGTGGCCTACAATGAGCAGTTCTTC
CASSSRGVAYNEQFF
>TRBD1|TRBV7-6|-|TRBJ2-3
TGTGCCAGCAGCTTAGCAGGGGGCGTAGATACGCAGTATTTT
CASSLAGGVDTQYF
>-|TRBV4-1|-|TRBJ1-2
TGCGCCAGCAGCCAGGTAGCAGGGGACAACTACACCTTC
CASSQVAGDNYTF
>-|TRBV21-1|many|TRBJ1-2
TGTGCCAGCAGCAAAAAGGCCGGGACACGTTCTAACTATGGCTACACCTTC
CASSKKAGTRSNYGYTF
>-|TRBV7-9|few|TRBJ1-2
TGTGCCAGCACCGGCGTACGGGACTATGGCTACACCTTC
CASTGVRDYGYTF
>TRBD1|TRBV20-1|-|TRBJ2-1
TGCAGTGCTAGGCTCGGGACAGGTACCCTAACCTACAATGAGCAGTTCTTC
CSARLGTGTLTYNEQFF
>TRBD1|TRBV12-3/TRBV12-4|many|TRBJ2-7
TGTGCCAGCAGCGACAGGGCGGACGAGCAGTACTTC
CASSDRADEQYF
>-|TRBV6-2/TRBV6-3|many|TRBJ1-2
TGTGCCAGCAGTTCGGATCGGCGGTTCTATGGCTACACCTTC
CASSSDRRFYGYTF
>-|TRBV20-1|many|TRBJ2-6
TGCAGTGCTCCAACCCGGGCCGGGGGGGCCAACGTCCTGACTTTC
CSAPTRAGGANVLTF
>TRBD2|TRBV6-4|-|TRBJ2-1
TGTGCCATCGGGACTAGCGGGGCAGGAGATGAGCAGTTCTTC
CAIGTSGAGDEQFF
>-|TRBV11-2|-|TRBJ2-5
TGTGCCAGCAGCTTAGGCAGTCTGGAAGAGACCCAGTACTTC
CASSLGSLEETQYF
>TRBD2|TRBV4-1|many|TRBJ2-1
TGCGCCAGCAGCCACCGACTAGCGGGAGGCTACAATGAGCAGTTCTTC
CASSHRLAGGYNEQFF
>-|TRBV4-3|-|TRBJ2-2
TGCGCCAGCAGCCAAGGGGCAGGGAACACCGGGGAGCTGTTTTTT
CASSQGAGNTGELFF
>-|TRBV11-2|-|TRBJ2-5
TGTGCCAGCAGCTTATGGGGGTGGAAGGAGACCCAGTACTTC
CASSLWGWKETQYF
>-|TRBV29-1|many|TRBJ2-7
TGCAGCGTCGGCGGGACGTATCCTTACGAGCAGTACTTC
CSVGGTYPYEQYF
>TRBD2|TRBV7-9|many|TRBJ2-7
TGTGCCAGCAGCTTTGGCGGGAGGGTCTACGAGCAGTACTTC
CASSFGGRVYEQYF
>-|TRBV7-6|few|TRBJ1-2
TGTGCCAGCAGCTTAGGGGACAACGCGAATGGCTACACCTTC
CASSLGDNANGYTF
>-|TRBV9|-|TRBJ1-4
TGTGCCAGCAGCCAACAGGTATCTAATGAAAAACTGTTTTTT
CASSQQVSNEKLFF
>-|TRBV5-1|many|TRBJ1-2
TGCGCCAGCAGCTTGGATGACATGGGCTACACCTTC
CASSLDDMGYTF
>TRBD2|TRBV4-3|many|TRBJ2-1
TGCGCCAGCAGCCAAGAGGAACTAGCGGTAAATGAGCAGTTCTTC
CASSQEELAVNEQFF
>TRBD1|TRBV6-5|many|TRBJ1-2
TGTGCCAGCAGTTACACACAGGGGAGAGCCTATGGCTACACCTTC
CASSYTQGRAYGYTF
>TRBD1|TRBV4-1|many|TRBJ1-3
TGCGCCAGCAGCCCCCGGACAGGGCGCGGAAACACCATATATTTT
CASSPRTGRGNTIYF
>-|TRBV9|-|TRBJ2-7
TGTGCCAGCAGCGTAGTCGCGGGGCGGGAGCAGTACTTC
CASSVVAGREQYF
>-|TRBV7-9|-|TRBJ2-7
TGTGCCACCAGCATAAGTACCCGCAATTACGAGCAGTACTTC
CATSISTRNYEQYF
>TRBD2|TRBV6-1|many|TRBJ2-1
TGTGCCACCGCAAGGACTAGCGGGCCCAATGAGCAGTTCTTC
CATARTSGPNEQFF
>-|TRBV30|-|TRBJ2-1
TGTGCCTGGAGAGTCTATGAGCAGTTCTTC
CAWRVYEQFF
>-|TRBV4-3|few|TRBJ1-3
TGCGCCAGCAGCCAAGCTTTCCTCAGAGATGAAAACACCATATATTTT
CASSQAFLRDENTIYF
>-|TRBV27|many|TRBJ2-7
TGTGCCAGCAGGCCGATGCCAGGGTGGTACGAGCAGTACTTC
CASRPMPGWYEQYF
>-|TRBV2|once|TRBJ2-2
TGTGTCAGAGGGTTAACGAACAACGGGGAGCTGTTTTTT
CVRGLTNNGELFF
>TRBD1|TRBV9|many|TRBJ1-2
TGTGCCAGCAGCGCCCGGGACAGACTAAACTATGGCTACACCTTC
CASSARDRLNYGYTF
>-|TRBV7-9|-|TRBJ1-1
TGTGCCAGCAGATTACGGGAGGCTGAAGCTTTCTTT
CASRLREAEAFF
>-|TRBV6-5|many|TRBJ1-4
TGTGCCAGCAGTTCGGGGGCCCTATGGGAAAAACTGTTTTTT
CASSSGALWEKLFF
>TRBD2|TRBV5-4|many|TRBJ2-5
TGTGCCAGCAGCTTCGGGCTAGCGGGGTACCAAGAGACCCAGTACTTC
CASSFGLAGYQETQYF
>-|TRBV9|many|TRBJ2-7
TGTGCCAGCAGCGCTGGGACACAGCGGTACGAGCAGTACTTC
CASSAGTQRYEQYF
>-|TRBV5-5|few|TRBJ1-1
TGTGCCAGCAGCACCAGGACTGAAGCTTTCTTT
CASSTRTEAFF
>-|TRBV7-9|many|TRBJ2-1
TGTGCCAGCAGTCCCATAGGAGCGGACAATGAGCAGTTCTTC
CASSPIGADNEQFF
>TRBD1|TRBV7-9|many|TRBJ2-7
TGTGCCAGCAGCTTTACAGGGGCCTACGAGCAGTACTTC
CASSFTGAYEQYF
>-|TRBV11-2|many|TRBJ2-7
TGTGCCAGCAGCTCTAGCTCCTACGAGCAGTACTTC
CASSSSSYEQYF
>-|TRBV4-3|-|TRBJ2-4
TGCGCCAGCAGCCAAGAGGCTTACAGGAGTAACATTCAGTACTTC
CASSQEAYRSNIQYF
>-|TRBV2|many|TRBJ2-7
TGTGCCAGCAGTGAGGTTGGCGGTACTTCGCCCTACGAGCAGTACTTC
CASSEVGGTSPYEQYF
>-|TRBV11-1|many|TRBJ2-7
TGTGCCAGCAGCCACCCTAGCGACGAGGATTACAAGAGGTACGAGCAGTACTTC
CASSHPSDEDYKRYEQYF
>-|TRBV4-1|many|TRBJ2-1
TGCGCCAGCAGCCAAGATACCAGGAATGAGCAGTTCTTC
CASSQDTRNEQFF
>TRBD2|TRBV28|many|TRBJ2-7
TGTGCCAGCAGTTTCCGGACTAGCGGGAGGCACGAGCAGTACTTC
CASSFRTSGRHEQYF
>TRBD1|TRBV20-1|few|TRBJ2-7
TGCAGTGCGGAGGGGACAGGACGGCGGTACGAGCAGTACTTC
CSAEGTGRRYEQYF
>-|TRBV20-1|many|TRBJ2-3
TGCAGTGCTAGAGAAGATTCAGATACGCAGTATTTT
CSAREDSDTQYF
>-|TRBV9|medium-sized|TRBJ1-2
TGTGCCAGCAGCGTGGGACATGGCTATGGCTACACCTTC
CASSVGHGYGYTF
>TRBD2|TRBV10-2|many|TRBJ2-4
TGCGCCAGCAGTGAGGGGCTAGCGGTTATACAGTACTTC
CASSEGLAVIQYF
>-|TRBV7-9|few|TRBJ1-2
TGTGCCAGCAGCTCTTCAATGACAGTTAACTATGGCTACACCTTC
CASSSSMTVNYGYTF
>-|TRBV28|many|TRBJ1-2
TGTGCCAGCAGTTCCGGGGGGGAAGGCTACACCTTC
CASSSGGEGYTF
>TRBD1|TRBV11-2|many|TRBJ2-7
TGTGCCAGCAGCGAATGGACAGGGTATGAGCAGTACTTC
CASSEWTGYEQYF
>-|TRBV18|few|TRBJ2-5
TGTGCCAGCTCACCAGCTGGGGGCAGGGAGACCCAGTACTTC
CASSPAGGRETQYF
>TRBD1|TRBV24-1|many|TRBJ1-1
TGTGCCACCAGTGATTTGGACAGGGGGTTGAACACTGAAGCTTTCTTT
CATSDLDRGLNTEAFF
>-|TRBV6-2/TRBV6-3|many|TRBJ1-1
TGTGCCAGCAGTCGACAGGTTTACACTGAAGCTTTCTTT
CASSRQVYTEAFF
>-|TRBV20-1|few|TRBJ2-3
TGCAGTGCTAGAACCCTGGGGACTTTAAGCAGCACAGATACGCAGTATTTT
CSARTLGTLSSTDTQYF